This T cell receptor beta chain was sequenced during a study of cytomegalovirus exposure and HLA in healthy donors. Regarding this clone: Antigen specificity is unknown.

This CDR3 comprises 13 residues. Germline assignment: CDR1 SGHRS and CDR2 YFSETQ. V shed 3 bases, J shed 3 bases, and the junction held 2 bases outside the gene matches. In the PCR, 60 Vbeta and 13 Jbeta primers were used. This table comes from immunoSEQ multiplex PCR, and its TCRdb copy is limited to in-frame clones, with some not included. Its listing shows about 160,000 clones. The study's findings and limits: In a later analysis, a genetic analysis reported fewer productive-TCR N-insertions in an Asian-associated ancestry cluster than the cohort average. In vitro, a few CMV-associated chains proved specific for CMV antigens.

The sequence was collected from a woman aged 60-75 years in good health and CMV-seronegative. The chain couples TRBV5-1 to TRBJ2-7; 8 bases agree with TRBD1. Material: PBMCs. CDR3 region: CASSWTGYYEQYF. The CDR3 DNA is TGCGCCAGCAGCTGGACAGGGTACTACGAGCAGTACTTC.